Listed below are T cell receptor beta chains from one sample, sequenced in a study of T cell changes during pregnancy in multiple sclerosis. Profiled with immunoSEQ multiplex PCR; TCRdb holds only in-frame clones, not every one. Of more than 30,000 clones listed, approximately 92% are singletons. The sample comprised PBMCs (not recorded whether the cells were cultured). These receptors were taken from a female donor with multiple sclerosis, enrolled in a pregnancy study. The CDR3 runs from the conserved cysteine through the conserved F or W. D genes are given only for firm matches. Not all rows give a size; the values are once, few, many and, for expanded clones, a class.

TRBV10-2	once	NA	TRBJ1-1	CASRHRVAGIMNTEAFF	TGCGCCAGCAGACACAGGGTAGCGGGGATTATGAACACTGAAGCTTTCTTT
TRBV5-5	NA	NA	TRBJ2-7	CASSGTGTRYEQYF	TGTGCCAGCAGCGGAACCGGGACCCGCTACGAGCAGTACTTC
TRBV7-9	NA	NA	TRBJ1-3	CASIKLEGNTIYF	TGTGCCAGCATCAAATTGGAGGGAAACACCATATATTTT
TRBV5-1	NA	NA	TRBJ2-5	CASSTGGSEGQETQYF	TGCGCCAGCAGCACAGGAGGAAGTGAGGGACAAGAGACCCAGTACTTC
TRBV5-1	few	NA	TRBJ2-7	CASSYDRDVEQYF	TGCGCCAGCAGCTACGACCGGGACGTCGAGCAGTACTTC
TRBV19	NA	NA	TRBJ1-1	CASSTLYPGTDNTEAFF	TGTGCCAGTAGTACCCTATACCCCGGGACCGATAACACTGAAGCTTTCTTT
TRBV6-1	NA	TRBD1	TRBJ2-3	CASISQGASDTQYF	TGTGCCAGCATCTCGCAGGGGGCATCAGATACGCAGTATTTT
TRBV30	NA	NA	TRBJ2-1	CACNEQFF	TGTGCCTGCAATGAGCAGTTCTTC
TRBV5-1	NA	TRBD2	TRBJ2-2	CASSLGGLAVNTGELFF	TGCGCCAGCAGCTTGGGCGGACTAGCGGTGAACACCGGGGAGCTGTTTTTT
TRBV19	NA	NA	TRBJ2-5	CASSIDDEETQYF	TGTGCCAGTAGTATCGACGACGAAGAGACCCAGTACTTC
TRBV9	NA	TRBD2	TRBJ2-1	CASSPLGLADEQFF	TGTGCCAGCAGCCCCTTAGGACTAGCGGATGAGCAGTTCTTC
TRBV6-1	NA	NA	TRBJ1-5	CASSGVIGTRNQPQHF	TGTGCCAGCAGTGGAGTGATAGGGACAAGAAACCAGCCCCAGCATTTT
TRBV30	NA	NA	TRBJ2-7	CAWTQGTNTYEQYF	TGTGCCTGGACCCAGGGGACTAACACCTACGAGCAGTACTTC
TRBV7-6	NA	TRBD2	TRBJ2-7	CASSLGQGLAPGYEQYF	TGTGCCAGCAGCTTAGGACAGGGACTAGCGCCGGGCTACGAGCAGTACTTC
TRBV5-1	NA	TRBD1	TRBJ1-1	CASSRTGGEAFF	TGCGCCAGCAGCCGGACAGGGGGCGAAGCTTTCTTT
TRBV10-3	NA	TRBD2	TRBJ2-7	CAISDPTSGRVYEQYF	TGTGCCATCAGTGATCCGACTAGCGGGAGGGTATACGAGCAGTACTTC
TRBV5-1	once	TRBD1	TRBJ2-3	CASSLAGQGRDTQYF	TGCGCCAGCAGCTTGGCGGGACAGGGGCGAGATACGCAGTATTTT
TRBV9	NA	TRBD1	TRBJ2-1	CASSVEVGTATYNEQFF	TGTGCCAGCAGCGTAGAGGTCGGGACAGCTACCTACAATGAGCAGTTCTTC
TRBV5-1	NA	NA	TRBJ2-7	CASSLGGIRYEQYF	TGCGCCAGCAGCTTGGGCGGGATCCGGTACGAGCAGTACTTC
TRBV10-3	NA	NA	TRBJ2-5	CAISEESMVGTQYF	TGTGCCATCAGTGAGGAAAGTATGGTCGGGACCCAGTACTTC
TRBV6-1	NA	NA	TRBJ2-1	CASSDSHGSYNEQFF	TGTGCCAGCAGTGACAGCCATGGCTCCTACAATGAGCAGTTCTTC
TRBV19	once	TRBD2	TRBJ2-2	CASSKTSGRVNTGELFF	TGTGCCAGTAGTAAGACTAGCGGGAGGGTGAACACCGGGGAGCTGTTTTTT
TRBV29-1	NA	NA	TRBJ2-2	CSVEDSWAAGELFF	TGCAGCGTTGAAGACTCTTGGGCGGCCGGGGAGCTGTTTTTT
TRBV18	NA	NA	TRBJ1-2	CASSPPHFTGYGYTF	TGTGCCAGCTCACCACCACATTTTACAGGCTATGGCTACACCTTC
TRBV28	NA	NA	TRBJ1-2	CASTIPISNYGYTF	TGTGCCAGCACCATACCAATCTCTAACTATGGCTACACCTTC
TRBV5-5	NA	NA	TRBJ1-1	CASSWAGKAEAFF	TGTGCCAGCAGCTGGGCAGGGAAGGCTGAAGCTTTCTTT
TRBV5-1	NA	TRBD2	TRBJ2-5	CASSPFAKAGQETQYF	TGCGCCAGCAGCCCCTTCGCCAAAGCGGGGCAAGAGACCCAGTACTTC
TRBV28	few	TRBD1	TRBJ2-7	CASKGQGLYEQYF	TGTGCCAGCAAGGGACAGGGGCTCTACGAGCAGTACTTC
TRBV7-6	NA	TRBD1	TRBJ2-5	CASSSPRDSEETQYF	TGTGCCAGCAGTTCACCCCGGGACAGTGAAGAGACCCAGTACTTC
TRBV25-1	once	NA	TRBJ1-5	CASKVCRGRTQHF	TGTGCCAGCAAGGTTTGTCGCGGTCGGACCCAGCATTTT
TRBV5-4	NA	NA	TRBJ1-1	CASSQGSNTEAFF	TGTGCCAGCAGCCAGGGATCGAACACTGAAGCTTTCTTT
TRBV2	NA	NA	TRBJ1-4	CASSEGREQEWRKLFF	TGTGCCAGCAGTGAGGGTCGGGAGCAGGAATGGAGAAAACTGTTTTTT
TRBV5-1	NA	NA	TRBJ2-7	CASSLGTGAPEQYF	TGCGCCAGCAGCTTGGGTACGGGAGCCCCCGAGCAGTACTTC
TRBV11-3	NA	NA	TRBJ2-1	CASSRDLDNEQFF	TGTGCCAGCAGCCGAGATCTAGACAATGAGCAGTTCTTC
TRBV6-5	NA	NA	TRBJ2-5	CASSYSREETQYF	TGTGCCAGCAGTTACTCGCGGGAAGAGACCCAGTACTTC
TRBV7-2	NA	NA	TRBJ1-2	CASSFDSSNYGYTF	TGTGCCAGCAGCTTTGACAGTTCTAACTATGGCTACACCTTC
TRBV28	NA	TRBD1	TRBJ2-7	CASSFVGQGSYEQYF	TGTGCCAGCAGTTTTGTGGGACAGGGCTCCTACGAGCAGTACTTC
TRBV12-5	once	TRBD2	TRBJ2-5	CASGLGASGPQETQYF	TGTGCTAGTGGTTTGGGGGCTAGCGGGCCTCAAGAGACCCAGTACTTC
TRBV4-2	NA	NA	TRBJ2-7	CASSPAGIGEQYF	TGTGCCAGCAGCCCAGCCGGCATCGGCGAGCAGTACTTC
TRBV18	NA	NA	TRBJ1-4	CASSPLHLRDEKLFF	TGTGCCAGCTCACCCTTGCATCTTCGGGATGAAAAACTGTTTTTT
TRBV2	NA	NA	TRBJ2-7	CASSDLSGPSYEQYF	TGTGCCAGCAGTGACTTGAGCGGCCCCTCCTACGAGCAGTACTTC
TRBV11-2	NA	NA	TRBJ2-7	CASSLSAGSSYEQYF	TGTGCCAGCAGCTTAAGCGCCGGCAGCTCCTACGAGCAGTACTTC
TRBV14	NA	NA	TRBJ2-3	CASSPGGPDTQYF	TGTGCCAGCAGCCCAGGAGGGCCCGATACGCAGTATTTT
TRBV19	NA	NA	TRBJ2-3	CASSLDRTDTQYF	TGTGCCAGTAGTCTCGACCGGACAGATACGCAGTATTTT
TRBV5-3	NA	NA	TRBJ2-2	CARSPGTANTGELFF	TGTGCCAGAAGCCCCGGGACTGCAAACACCGGGGAGCTGTTTTTT
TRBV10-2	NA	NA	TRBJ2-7	CASSDNWGLSSYEQYF	TGCGCCAGCAGCGACAACTGGGGACTGAGCTCCTACGAGCAGTACTTC
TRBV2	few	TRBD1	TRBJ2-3	CASTGQGLSTDTQYF	TGTGCCAGCACGGGACAGGGGTTGAGCACAGATACGCAGTATTTT
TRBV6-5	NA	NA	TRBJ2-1	CASSYEGYNEQFF	TGTGCCAGCAGTTACGAAGGGTACAATGAGCAGTTCTTC
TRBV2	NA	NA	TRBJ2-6	CASRHREFVSGANVLTF	TGTGCCAGCAGACACAGGGAATTCGTTTCTGGGGCCAACGTCCTGACTTTC
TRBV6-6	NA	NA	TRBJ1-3	CASSGTDAGNTIYF	TGTGCCAGCAGTGGGACGGACGCTGGAAACACCATATATTTT
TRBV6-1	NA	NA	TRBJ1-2	CASSTAYYGYTF	TGTGCCAGCTCTACAGCCTACTATGGCTACACCTTC
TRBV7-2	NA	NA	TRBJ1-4	CASSLDGGATNEKLFF	TGTGCCAGCAGCTTAGATGGGGGGGCAACTAATGAAAAACTGTTTTTT